One and the same sample provided the 11 T cell receptor beta chains below, sequenced in a study of blood T cell repertoires in COVID-19. TCRdb's table, derived via immunoSEQ multiplex PCR, lists solely in-frame clones and lacks some. Of around 140,000 clones listed, 80% to 90% were seen once; the top ten hold around 15%. The specimen sequenced was peripheral blood. These receptors were collected from a man younger than 35 with COVID-19, enrolled during active disease.

This clone was picked up one time. The chain combines TRBV28 with TRBJ1-4; D is unresolved. Germline V gives CDR1 MDHEN, CDR2 SYDVKM. The CDR3 runs to 15 residues. Between the trimmed V and J ends, which lost 0 bases and 4 bases, there was a span of 9 bases. This CDR3 reads CASSLWSNLNEKLFF. The DNA of the CDR3 is TGTGCCAGCAGTTTATGGTCTAACCTTAATGAAAAACTGTTTTTT.

The CDR3 DNA reads TGTGCCAGCAGTTACACCGGACAGGAAGAGACCCAGTACTTC. Amino acids: CASSYTGQEETQYF. The gene calls are TRBV6-6 and TRBJ2-5; the match to TRBD1 covers 7 bases. The CDR3 extends over 14 amino acids. V lost 2 bases and J lost 3; bases outside the gene matches: 3. Germline V gene lookup returns CDR1 MNHNY and CDR2 SVGAGI (reference sequence).

The chain has TRBV5-1 and TRBJ2-5, with 8 bases aligning to TRBD2. From germline, CDR1 is SGHRS and CDR2 YFSETQ. The length of the CDR3 is 14 residues. Trimming cost V 0 bases and J 4 bases; bases outside gene matches: 2. This chain's CDR3 is CASSLDAGGETQYF. The CDR3 DNA is TGCGCCAGCAGCTTGGACGCGGGAGGAGAGACCCAGTACTTC.

On this clone itself: One end of the junction is discordant with germline, which a read error may explain. The genes are TRBV4-1 and TRBJ1-4, with TRBD1 matching over 8 bases. This CDR3 contains 14 residues. Germline V CDR1 and CDR2: MGHRA, YSYEKL. Here the CDR3 reads CASSHLDRAEKLLF. In DNA form, the CDR3 reads TGCGCCAGCAGCCACCTGGACAGGGCGGAAAAACTGCTTTTT.

This clone is a singleton in its sample. This chain joins TRBV30 and TRBJ2-5; D is unresolved. The CDR3 spans 12 residues. From germline, CDR1 is GTSNPN and CDR2 SVGIG (reference sequence). V was cut by 1 base and J by 5 bases, with 8 bases left in between. This CDR3 reads CAWSDFGETQYF. CDR3 in DNA: TGTGCCTGGAGTGACTTCGGGGAGACCCAGTACTTC.

This clone appeared a single time. The J gene is TRBJ2-2, the V gene TRBV6-1; 8 nucleotides align to TRBD1. CDR3 length: 16 amino acids. Looked up from germline, CDR1 is MNHNS and CDR2 is SASEGT. V trimming: 4 bases; J trimming: 6 bases; junction bases outside the gene matches: 10. CDR3 in amino acids: CASSGSGTGGAGELFF. Written as DNA, the CDR3 is TGTGCCAGCAGTGGTTCCGGGACAGGAGGAGCCGGGGAGCTGTTTTTT.

The chain is built from TRBV28 and TRBJ1-1, with TRBD1 matching over 10 bases. This CDR3 has 15 amino acids. With 5 bases clipped from V and 4 bases from J, the junction kept 7 bases outside the gene matches. Looked up from germline, CDR1 is MDHEN and CDR2 is SYDVKM. CDR3 coding DNA: TGTGCCAGCAGTCCCATCGGACAGGGGGGCACTGAAGCTTTCTTT. Translated: CASSPIGQGGTEAFF.

The CDR3 region is CSVGGGAFIYEQYF. CDR3 bases: TGCAGCGTTGGGGGGGGCGCCTTTATTTACGAGCAGTACTTC. The J gene is TRBJ2-7, the V gene TRBV29-1; maybe TRBD2 (7 bases). Trimming removed 4 bases at V and 4 bases at J, with 17 bases between. Germline-derived CDR1 and CDR2 are SQVTM and ANQGSEA. The CDR3 is made up of 14 amino acids.

The V gene is TRBV13, the J gene TRBJ2-3, with 10 bases lining up with TRBD2. CDR1 PRHDT and CDR2 FYEKMQ come from the germline V gene (reference sequence). The CDR3 totals 16 residues. With V trimmed by 5 bases and J by 1 base, 6 bases remained unmatched. CDR3 sequence: CASSPGTSAGTDTQYF. CDR3 DNA sequence: TGTGCCAGCAGCCCCGGGACTAGCGCCGGCACAGATACGCAGTATTTT. Complete variable domain (other parts from reference TRBV13 and TRBJ2-3): AAGVIQSPRHLIKEKRETATLKCYPIPRHDTVYWYQQGPGQDPQFLISFYEKMQSDKGSIPDRFSAQQFSDYHSELNMSSLELGDSALYFCASSPGTSAGTDTQYFGPGTRLTVL.

The J gene is TRBJ2-2, the V gene TRBV4-1; tentatively, D is TRBD2 (6 bases). V lost 2 bases and J 6 bases, leaving 22 bases between the germline ends. Germline V CDR1 and CDR2: MGHRA, YSYEKL. The CDR3 runs to 18 residues. CDR3 DNA sequence: TGCGCCAGCAGCCAAAAGGGGCTAGGGCTTAGGGAGGCCGGGGAGCTGTTTTTT. Translation gives CASSQKGLGLREAGELFF.

The CDR3 reads CASSGQGVDYEQYF. CDR3 bases: TGTGCCAGTAGTGGACAGGGGGTCGACTACGAGCAGTACTTC. The chain links TRBV19 to TRBJ2-7; TRBD1 matches at 10 bases. The CDR3 is 14 residues long. J was trimmed by 3 bases and V by 5 bases; bases with no gene match: 4. CDR1 LNHDA and CDR2 SQIVND come from the germline V gene (reference sequence).